This TCR beta chain is drawn from a study of blood T cell repertoires in COVID-19. Study-level information: Whether acute or convalescent, the COVID-19 samples came from the United States, Italy and Spain. Sources were T cells, B-cell-depleted T cells, or PBMCs; the material itself was cDNA or gDNA.

The CDR3 sequence is 13 residues long. V was clipped by 6 bases and J by 1 base; unmatched bases: 2. CDR1 and CDR2 from the germline V gene are LGHNA and YNFKEQ. Sequenced by immunoSEQ multiplex PCR; TCRdb stores in-frame clones only, minus some. The sample contains 95,000 to 150,000 clones, around 90% of which appear only once. This TCR was recovered from a woman aged 50 to 60 with active or convalescent COVID-19. The sequencing input was peripheral blood. The rearrangement joins TRBV4-2 to TRBJ2-5; 7 bases are a match to TRBD2. Here the CDR3 reads CASRRTSQETQYF. CDR3 bases: TGTGCCAGCAGGAGGACTAGCCAAGAGACCCAGTACTTC.